This entry features one TCR beta chain sequence. The antigen is unknown. The data belong to a study of T cell responses to AZD1222 COVID-19 vaccine. Study results and limitations: A rise in Spike-specific TCR breadth and depth followed two AZD1222 doses. Without day 14 samples, only post-peak T cell repertoires were studied.

CDR1 and CDR2 (germline): MNHEY, SVGEGT. CDR3 size: 15 residues. Deletions cut 5 bases from V and 0 bases from J, with 11 bases between. Generated by immunoSEQ multiplex PCR, the TCRdb table keeps only in-frame clones and is missing some. The sample holds approximately 65,000 clones; roughly 70% are singletons and the top ten take 11% to 15%. This sequence was found in an adult in good health. The chain uses TRBV6-2 or TRBV6-3 and TRBJ1-5; D is possibly TRBD1 (5 bases). The source material was peripheral blood, sampled on day 0 of AZD1222 vaccination. DNA of the CDR3: TGTGCCAGCAGTAGGGACGGCTATAGCAATCAGCCCCAGCATTTT. This sequence encodes CASSRDGYSNQPQHF.